This note documents a single T cell receptor (beta chain) sequence. Deletions cut 0 bases from V and 1 base from J, with 10 bases between. This CDR3 comprises 16 residues. Germline V gene data show CDR1 as SGDLS and CDR2 as YYNGEE. Per the authors' pipeline: Estimation of nucleated cell counts was performed using reference gene primer amplification. Sequenced by immunoSEQ multiplex PCR; TCRdb stores in-frame clones only, minus some. V and J calls and clone size follow that table, whereas D and trimming were derived from the DNA. Of about 220,000 clones listed, over 75% are singletons. The sample comes from a study of blood T cell repertoires in COVID-19. Assignments of participants to cohorts depended upon their own reported clinical history. Two negative PCRs, clearance, or symptom resolution had been documented for recovered Cohort 3 donors.

Sequencing used PBMCs or T cells enriched from blood (not recorded which). The sequence derives from an older woman who had recovered from COVID-19. This chain connects TRBV9 to TRBJ1-4; D perhaps matches TRBD1 (6 bases). CDR3 in DNA: TGTGCCAGCAGCGTAGGAAGGACAGAAACTAATGAAAAACTGTTTTTT. Its protein is CASSVGRTETNEKLFF.